What follows is one TCR beta chain and its context. V was shortened by 1 base and J by 8 bases, with 17 bases between the two germline ends. This CDR3 has 15 amino acids. The germline V gene encodes CDR1 LGHNA and CDR2 YNFKEQ. The data were obtained in a study of blood T cell repertoires in COVID-19. Overall study: From the United States, Italy and Spain came samples of acute and convalescent COVID-19. Sources were T cells, B-cell-depleted T cells, or PBMCs; the material itself was cDNA or gDNA.

In the original workflow: Reference gene primer amplification yielded estimated nucleated cell counts. Measured with immunoSEQ multiplex PCR; TCRdb has only the in-frame clones, and not every one. V and J calls and clone size are given by that table; D and trimming were obtained from the DNA. The table includes roughly 180,000 clones, around 89% detected once. Specimen: peripheral blood. The origin of this receptor is a young woman with acute or convalescent COVID-19. The V gene is TRBV4-2, the J gene TRBJ1-2; D not certain. CDR3 coding DNA: TGTGCCAGCAGCCAAGGGTTAGGAGGTCGGTACGGCTACACCTTC. The encoded protein is CASSQGLGGRYGYTF.